The 20 T cell receptor beta chains below were found in one sample sequenced in a study of regulatory T cells in long-lasting Graves disease. Arm-PCR with iRepertoire HTBI primers amplified the CDR3 regions for these TCR beta libraries. TCRdb ran MiXCR on the multiplex PCR reads and lists one entry per CDR3 protein. The repertoire consists of approximately 380,000 distinct CDR3 sequences, with around 21% occurring once and the leading ten covering about a fifth. Time point specified: persistent/refractory GD, antithyroid drugs over 5 years with positive TRAb. PBMC-extracted RNA yielded the TCR library. Sequencing used peripheral blood mononuclear cells (PBMCs), obtained when the disease was refractory, from a patient treated with antithyroid drugs. The receptor source for this set is a female donor with Graves disease.

This clonotype was seen more than once but under ten times. Germline and junction disagree at one end, which may indicate a read error. The chain recombines TRBV2 with TRBJ2-2; D is possibly TRBD1 or TRBD2 (5 bases each). Germline V gene data show CDR1 as SNHLY and CDR2 as FYNNEI. The CDR3 loop spans 16 amino acids. The CDR3 nucleotides are TGTGCCAGCAGTGAGACCCGGGGCCCGAAAACCGGGGAGCTGTTTTTT. It specifies CASSETRGPKTGELFF.

The V and J genes are TRBV7-2 and TRBJ2-7; D may be TRBD1 (6 bases). The CDR3 has 13 amino acids. The V gene lost 3 bases and the J gene lost 5 bases, with 11 bases spanning the gap. From germline, CDR1 is SGHTA and CDR2 FQGNSA. The CDR3 DNA reads as TGTGCCAGCAGCTTTCCTGGGGGCCACGAGCAGTACTTC. This translates into CASSFPGGHEQYF.

This clonotype has ten or more counts. The rearrangement uses TRBV7-2 and TRBJ2-5; D call uncertain. This CDR3 has 14 amino acids. V was clipped by 5 bases and J by 5 bases, with 15 bases between them. Germline V lookup: CDR1 SGHTA, CDR2 FQGNSA. CDR3 DNA sequence: TGTGCCAGCAGCCCCCTCTCCGTGAGGGAGACCCAGTACTTC. This translates into CASSPLSVRETQYF.

This clonotype was counted many times. J is TRBJ1-5 and V is TRBV20-1, with 9 bases that match TRBD1. This CDR3 contains 15 residues. V was clipped by 5 bases and J by 6 bases; unmatched bases: 11. Per germline, CDR1 DFQATT and CDR2 SNEGSKA (reference sequence). CDR3 DNA sequence: TGCAGTGCTGGCGATTCCGGGACAGGGAGTCAGCCCCAGCATTTT. This codes for CSAGDSGTGSQPQHF.

Details on this clonotype: One end of the junction does not line up with germline, which may come from a read error. The chain joins TRBV4-1 to TRBJ2-7; tentatively, D is TRBD2 (6 bases). CDR1 and CDR2 from the germline V gene are MGHRA and YSYEKL. This CDR3 is 17 amino acids long. DNA for the CDR3: TGCACCAGCAGCCAAGATACCTTTCTCGGGACTTCGTACGAGCAGTACTTC. Residues: CTSSQDTFLGTSYEQYF.

V usage is TRBV6-2 or TRBV6-3 and J usage is TRBJ2-5, with D maybe TRBD1 (5 bases). Trimming shortened V by 6 bases and J by 4 bases, and 12 bases separated the two germline ends. The CDR3 has 13 amino acids. Germline V gives CDR1 MNHEY, CDR2 SVGEGT. CDR3 loop: CASRDSPGETQYF. DNA of the CDR3: TGTGCCAGCAGAGACAGTCCGGGAGAGACCCAGTACTTC.

In this sample, this clonotype turned up a few times. The V gene is TRBV19, the J gene TRBJ1-6; weak D call: TRBD1 (6 bases). The V end lost 3 bases, the J end lost 6 bases, and 12 bases lay between the germline ends. Germline loops: CDR1 LNHDA, CDR2 SQIVND (reference sequence). CDR3 length equals 15 residues. The CDR3 coding sequence is TGTGCCAGTAGTATTGGACAGTTACTTAATTCACCCCTCCACTTT. Encoded protein: CASSIGQLLNSPLHF.

The V and J genes are TRBV4-3 and TRBJ2-2; 11 bases align to TRBD1. The CDR3 length is 16 residues. Trimming cost V 2 bases and J 6 bases; bases outside gene matches: 5. Germline-derived CDR1 and CDR2 are LGHNA and YSLEER. DNA of the CDR3: TGCGCCAGCAGCCAAAGGACAGGGGGCTGGGCCGGGGAGCTGTTTTTT. This codes for CASSQRTGGWAGELFF.

In this sample, this clonotype turned up many times. V is TRBV7-2 and J is TRBJ1-5; the D is unclear. V was cut by 2 bases and J by 4 bases, with 6 bases left in between. CDR3 length: 13 amino acids. The germline gives CDR1 SGHTA, CDR2 FQGNSA. For the CDR3, the DNA is TGTGCCAGCAGCTTATCGTGGAATCAGCCCCAGCATTTT. Its translation is CASSLSWNQPQHF. The whole variable domain, filled in from reference TRBV7-2 and TRBJ1-5, reads GAGVSQSPSNKVTEKGKDVELRCDPISGHTALYWYRQSLGQGLEFLIYFQGNSAPDKSGLPSDRFSAERTGGSVSTLTIQRTQQEDSAVYLCASSLSWNQPQHFGDGTRLSIL.

The sample holds many counts of this clonotype. CDR3 DNA: TGCAGCGTTGAAAAGGGCACAGGGAAAGAGACCCAGTACTTC. Protein product: CSVEKGTGKETQYF. This sequence joins TRBV29-1 and TRBJ2-5; D perhaps matches TRBD1 (6 bases). Germline CDR1 SQVTM, CDR2 ANQGSEA. The CDR3 consists of 14 residues. The V end lost 2 bases, the J end lost 3 bases, and 13 bases lay between the germline ends.

This clonotype was recorded a few times. This chain connects TRBV5-4 to TRBJ2-7, with 11 bases aligning to TRBD2. The V segment lost 0 bases and the J segment 3 bases; nucleotides outside the gene matches: 11. Germline CDR1 SGHNT, CDR2 YYREEE (reference sequence). The length of the CDR3 is 18 residues. CDR3 in DNA: TGTGCCAGCAGCTTGGGATCACTAGCGGGAGCCGGCGGCTACGAGCAGTACTTC. It is translated as CASSLGSLAGAGGYEQYF.

V is TRBV2 and J is TRBJ2-3, with D possibly being TRBD2 (5 bases). The CDR3 consists of 16 residues. V lost 2 bases and J lost 1, with 13 bases in between. Looked up from germline, CDR1 is SNHLY and CDR2 is FYNNEI. CDR3 in DNA: TGTGCCAGCAGTGAACGGGAATGGTGGGGCACAGATACGCAGTATTTT. Translating gives CASSEREWWGTDTQYF. Looking up the rest from reference TRBV2 and TRBJ2-3 gives the full variable domain: EPEVTQTPSHQVTQMGQEVILRCVPISNHLYFYWYRQILGQKVEFLVSFYNNEISEKSEIFDDQFSVERPDGSNFTLKIRSTKLEDSAMYFCASSEREWWGTDTQYFGPGTRLTVL.

The rearrangement uses TRBV20-1 and TRBJ2-7; D unresolved. The CDR3 is made up of 12 amino acids. In germline, CDR1 is DFQATT, CDR2 SNEGSKA (reference sequence). Trimming pared 6 bases from V and 0 bases from J, leaving 9 bases between. The CDR3, as DNA: TGCAGTGCCAAGACGCACTCCTACGAGCAGTACTTC. Translation gives CSAKTHSYEQYF.

This chain connects TRBV2 to TRBJ2-3; 12 nucleotides agree with TRBD2. Germline V gives CDR1 SNHLY, CDR2 FYNNEI. The CDR3 sequence is 18 residues long. V lost 0 bases and J lost 4; bases outside the gene matches: 8. The CDR3 protein is CASSEALGASGRADTQYF. CDR3 DNA sequence: TGTGCCAGCAGTGAAGCGCTTGGGGCTAGCGGGAGGGCAGATACGCAGTATTTT.

There are many counts of this clonotype. V gene TRBV27 combines with J gene TRBJ1-5; 7 nucleotides line up with TRBD1. The junction had 5 bases not matched to a gene; V was cut back by 4 bases and J by 2 bases. This CDR3 is built from 15 residues. Germline-derived CDR1 and CDR2 are MNHEY and SMNVEV (reference sequence). The CDR3 DNA follows: TGTGCCAGCAGTTCGGGACAGATCGGCAATCAGCCCCAGCATTTT. Protein: CASSSGQIGNQPQHF.

The chain carries TRBV20-1 and TRBJ1-5; the D gene is possibly TRBD1 (6 bases). V was pared by 0 bases and J by 2 bases, with 14 bases between. CDR1 is DFQATT, CDR2 SNEGSKA, per germline (reference sequence). The CDR3 is made up of 16 amino acids. The CDR3 nucleotides read TGCAGTGCTAGAGAGGGCAGGGGAGGGGGCAATCAGCCCCAGCATTTT. This gives the protein CSAREGRGGGNQPQHF.

At least ten counts were recorded for this clonotype. CDR3 residues: CASSLALSGFLSEKLFF. CDR3 sequence (DNA): TGTGCCAGCAGTTTAGCGCTAAGTGGGTTCTTGAGTGAAAAACTGTTTTTT. V is TRBV12-3 or TRBV12-4 and J is TRBJ1-4; D is ambiguous. The ends were cut back, 0 bases at V and 7 bases at J, with 18 bases in the middle. The length of the CDR3 is 17 residues.

With respect to this clonotype: Because the CDR3 is missing its conserved closing phenylalanine or tryptophan, this is likely a read error. In DNA form, the CDR3 reads TGTGCCATCAGTGAGTCAGCCATAAACTACGAGCAGTACCTC. Its translation: CAISESAINYEQYL. The V gene is TRBV10-3, the J gene TRBJ2-7; no reliable D call. The V gene's germline CDR1 is ENHRY and CDR2 SYGVKD. V gave up 0 bases and J gave up 3 bases, with 9 bases separating them. This CDR3 has 14 residues.

This chain links TRBV4-1 with TRBJ1-4, with 7 bases fitting TRBD1. Losses at the gene ends were 4 bases for V and 1 base for J; bases not matched to a gene: 9. The CDR3 length is 17 residues. In germline, CDR1 is MGHRA, CDR2 YSYEKL. CDR3 loop: CASSPLQGLGTNEKLFF. CDR3 DNA: TGCGCCAGCAGCCCGTTACAGGGGCTGGGAACTAATGAAAAACTGTTTTTT.

The table lists this clonotype with many counts. This sequence joins TRBV3-1 and TRBJ2-7; 10 bases agree with TRBD1. Germline V gene sequence: CDR1 LGHDT, CDR2 YNNKEL (reference sequence). V trimming: 4 bases; J trimming: 5 bases; junction bases outside the gene matches: 14. This CDR3 contains 17 residues. The CDR3: CASSPQNGTGAWNEQYF. CDR3 DNA: TGTGCCAGCAGCCCCCAGAATGGGACAGGGGCATGGAACGAGCAGTACTTC.